This T cell receptor (beta chain) was sequenced for a study of CD8 T cells in ankylosing spondylitis. In regard to this clonotype: What it binds is not known.

General observations from the study: A TCR beta motif made of several highly homologous variants seemed typical of ankylosing spondylitis blood. Relatively scarce in peripheral blood, disease-linked clones were CD8+. In the blood and synovial fluid of reactive arthritis, some motif variants had been previously reported.

Germline values: CDR1 MNHEY, CDR2 SMNVEV (reference sequence). This CDR3 comprises 14 residues. V lost 5 bases to trimming and J lost 3 bases, with 14 bases between them. A quantitative 5'-RACE method, one with molecular barcodes, was used to make TCR beta libraries. TCRdb re-called the 5' RACE reads through MiXCR, storing one row per CDR3 protein. The sample comprises fewer than 250,000 distinct CDR3 sequences, about 10% of which are singletons, and roughly a fifth rests with the top ten. The rearrangement links TRBV27 to TRBJ2-7, with D possibly being TRBD2 (5 bases). Sequenced input: blood, either unsorted or a sorted T cell fraction (not recorded which). The TCR comes from a male donor with ankylosing spondylitis or in good health (not recorded which). Written as DNA, the CDR3 is TGTGCCAGCAGTCTCAGACTAAACAACTACGAGCAGTACTTC. Translation gives CASSLRLNNYEQYF.